Given below is one TCR beta chain in context. This sample is drawn from a study of blood T cell repertoires in COVID-19. Study details: Material from acute and convalescent COVID-19 was sourced from the United States, Italy and Spain.

This table comes from immunoSEQ multiplex PCR, and its TCRdb copy is limited to in-frame clones, with some not included. Of 60,000 to 65,000 clones listed, 70% to 80% were seen once; the top ten hold 50%. The CDR3 spans 14 residues. The germline gives CDR1 MDHEN, CDR2 SYDVKM. Unmatched junction bases numbered 9, after V lost 6 bases and J lost 6 bases. This sequence joins TRBV28 and TRBJ2-7; TRBD1 matches at 9 bases. The TCR comes from a woman of 80 years or more with acute or convalescent COVID-19. The sample taken for sequencing was peripheral blood. The CDR3 region has the DNA TGTGCCAGCAGGATCGGGACAGGGAGGCCCGAGCAGTACTTC. It specifies CASRIGTGRPEQYF.